This TCR beta chain emerged from a study of T cell responses to AZD1222 COVID-19 vaccine. Produced via immunoSEQ multiplex PCR; TCRdb's table is partial and in-frame only. The table records about 100,000 clones, about 90% of them present only once. Germline-derived CDR1 and CDR2 are WSHSY and SAAADI. The V segment lost 5 bases and the J segment 1 base; nucleotides outside the gene matches: 6. The CDR3 spans 16 residues. As concerns this clone: Its antigen is not identified.

Study-wide points: Spike-wide coverage was observed for vaccine-associated CD4 TCRs, with dominant responses at 160-218 and 743-854.

J is TRBJ2-7 and V is TRBV10-2, with 12 bases lining up with TRBD2. This clonotype originated in an adult in good health. This sample comprised peripheral blood, obtained on day 0 of AZD1222 vaccination. CDR3 protein: CASSQGLAGLSYEQYF. CDR3 nucleotide sequence: TGCGCCAGCAGTCAGGGACTAGCGGGCCTTTCCTACGAGCAGTACTTC.